The 18 T cell receptor beta chains below were found in one sample sequenced in a study of cytomegalovirus exposure and HLA in healthy donors. The study ran its PCR with 60 Vbeta and 13 Jbeta primers. Assay: immunoSEQ multiplex PCR; the TCRdb copy retains only in-frame clones and omits some. The profile covers around 120,000 clones, with more than 65% appearing a single time and 3.5% to 4.5% taken by the ten largest. What was sequenced was PBMCs. The origin of the receptors is a human donor in good health.

V and J are TRBV6-5 and TRBJ1-1; possibly TRBD1 for D (5 bases). V lost 5 bases and J 4 bases, leaving 17 bases between the germline ends. Per germline, CDR1 MNHEY and CDR2 SVGAGI. The CDR3 covers 15 residues. CDR3 DNA: TGTGCCAGCAGTCCAACTCAATCGGGACTCACTGAAGCTTTCTTT. As protein: CASSPTQSGLTEAFF.

This clone has more than one count but fewer than ten. V is TRBV6-1 and J is TRBJ2-3, with 9 bases lining up with TRBD1. CDR3 size: 14 residues. Trimming at V came to 7 bases and at J to 2 bases, leaving 4 bases not matched to a gene. Germline lookup yields CDR1 MNHNS and CDR2 SASEGT. CDR3 residues: CASNRDRVTDTQYF. The CDR3 nucleotides read TGTGCCAGCAATAGGGACAGGGTCACAGATACGCAGTATTTT.

V is TRBV28 and J is TRBJ1-3; tentatively, D is TRBD1 (6 bases). The CDR3 runs to 14 residues. V was shortened by 5 bases and J by 2 bases, with 10 bases between the two germline ends. The V gene's germline CDR1 is MDHEN and CDR2 SYDVKM. The DNA for the CDR3 is TGTGCCAGCAGTCAACAGGGAACTGGAAACACCATATATTTT. It encodes CASSQQGTGNTIYF.

V and J are TRBV28 and TRBJ1-2; D is unclear. Germline V gene lookup returns CDR1 MDHEN and CDR2 SYDVKM. There are 13 residues in the CDR3. Trimming removed 5 bases at V and 4 bases at J, with 11 bases between. The CDR3 DNA reads TGTGCCAGCAGTCCAGGTGCGACCTATGGCTACACCTTC. Protein: CASSPGATYGYTF.

Remarks on this clone: One junction end disagrees with the germline gene, perhaps due to a read error. The chain uses TRBV7-9 and TRBJ2-7, with 7 bases that match TRBD1. The CDR3 consists of 16 residues. Germline V lookup: CDR1 SEHNR, CDR2 FQNEAQ (reference sequence). The CDR3 nucleotides are TGTTCCAGCAGCAGACAGACAGGGATTAGTTCCTACGAGCAGTACTTC. Protein: CSSSRQTGISSYEQYF.

The chain recombines TRBV11-2 with TRBJ2-5; D is unclear. The last part of the DNA fits TRBJ2-7 better; the J call may be wrong. In germline, CDR1 is SGHAT, CDR2 FQNNGV. This CDR3 has 10 amino acids. CDR3 region: CASSYYEQYF. The CDR3 region has the DNA TGTGCCAGCAGCTACTACGAGCAGTACTTC.

The count of this clone is one. This chain connects TRBV10-3 to TRBJ2-3; D is possibly TRBD2 (6 bases). CDR1 is ENHRY and CDR2 is SYGVKD in the germline V gene. V lost 11 bases and J 0 bases, leaving 15 bases between the germline ends. The CDR3 runs to 14 residues. The DNA of the CDR3 is TGTGCCTCGACTCCGGGGGTAAGCACAGATACGCAGTATTTT. This codes for CASTPGVSTDTQYF.

The chain has TRBV18 and TRBJ1-4; D unclear. V was trimmed by 1 base and J by 4 bases, leaving 10 bases between them. Germline CDR1 KGHSH, CDR2 LQKENI. CDR3 length: 15 amino acids. The CDR3 nucleotides are TGTGCCAGCTCACCACAGCAGGCTAATAATGAAAAACTGTTTTTT. This encodes CASSPQQANNEKLFF.

The chain recombines TRBV11-2 with TRBJ2-5; D is uncertain. Germline V gene lookup returns CDR1 SGHAT and CDR2 FQNNGV. This CDR3 comprises 15 residues. The V gene lost 2 bases and the J gene lost 2 bases, with 12 bases spanning the gap. DNA of the CDR3: TGTGCCAGCAGCTTACCCAGCGCAAGACAAGAGACCCAGTACTTC. Protein sequence: CASSLPSARQETQYF.

This clone was found once. CDR3 sequence: CASSDPKGARGQNYGYTF. For the CDR3, the DNA is TGTGCCAGCAGTGATCCGAAAGGTGCCCGGGGACAGAACTATGGCTACACCTTC. The chain recombines TRBV25-1 with TRBJ1-2; 7 positions agree with TRBD1. Per the germline V gene, CDR1 is MGHDK and CDR2 is SYGVNS. The V and J ends lost 3 bases and 2 bases, in that order; junction bases with no gene match: 15. The CDR3 has 18 amino acids.

The chain links TRBV7-8 to TRBJ1-3; 7 bases align to TRBD1. Germline V lookup: CDR1 SGHVS, CDR2 FQNEAQ. The CDR3 is 17 residues long. The V and J ends lost 6 bases and 3 bases, in that order; junction bases with no gene match: 14. CDR3 region: CASRQAGQALSGNTIYF. In DNA, the CDR3 is TGTGCCAGCAGACAAGCAGGACAGGCCCTGAGTGGAAACACCATATATTTT.

The gene calls are TRBV11-1 and TRBJ2-5; D might be TRBD1 (5 bases). CDR1 is SGHAT, CDR2 FQDESV, per germline (reference sequence). The V end was cut by 5 bases, the J end by 5 bases, with 15 bases between. There are 14 residues in the CDR3. CDR3 DNA sequence: TGTGCCAGCAGCCATAGAGCAGGGCTGGAGACCCAGTACTTC. Its protein product is CASSHRAGLETQYF.

V and J are TRBV11-3 and TRBJ1-3; D is perhaps TRBD1 (6 bases). There are 17 residues in the CDR3. V lost 5 bases, J lost 3 bases, and 20 bases lay in between. Germline CDR1 and CDR2: SGHNT and YENEEA. The CDR3 nucleotides read TGTGCCAGCAGCCCCCTTTCGGGGCAGGGGCGTGGAAACACCATATATTTT. Its protein is CASSPLSGQGRGNTIYF. Supplemented by reference TRBV11-3 and TRBJ1-3, the full variable domain reads EAGVVQSPRYKIIEKKQPVAFWCNPISGHNTLYWYLQNLGQGPELLIRYENEEAVDDSQLPKDRFSAERLKGVDSTLKIQPAELGDSAVYLCASSPLSGQGRGNTIYFGEGSWLTVV.

The rearrangement uses TRBV7-9 and TRBJ2-1; 7 nucleotides align to TRBD2. The CDR3 has 16 amino acids. V lost 5 bases to trimming and J lost 4 bases; unmatched junction nucleotides: 11. Germline CDR1 reads SEHNR; CDR2 reads FQNEAQ (reference sequence). CDR3 DNA sequence: TGTGCCAGCAGCGATAGAGAGCGGGGAGCTTACAATGAGCAGTTCTTC. Its translation: CASSDRERGAYNEQFF.

The V and J genes are TRBV9 and TRBJ2-2, with D possibly TRBD1 on 6 matching bases. Germline V gene sequence: CDR1 SGDLS, CDR2 YYNGEE. This CDR3 is built from 16 residues. Deletions cut 4 bases from V and 4 bases from J, with 17 bases between. CDR3 coding DNA: TGTGCCAGCAGCTTCTTAGCAGGGGCGTCCACCGGGGAGCTGTTTTTT. Residues: CASSFLAGASTGELFF.

The chain combines TRBV28 with TRBJ2-2, with D maybe TRBD1 (6 bases). Trimming removed 2 bases from V and 2 bases from J, with 9 bases in between. Germline CDR1 MDHEN, CDR2 SYDVKM. The length of the CDR3 is 15 residues. DNA of the CDR3: TGTGCCAGCAGTTTACCGACAGGAAACACCGGGGAGCTGTTTTTT. Translated: CASSLPTGNTGELFF.

This clone has a handful of counts. The V gene is TRBV7-6, the J gene TRBJ2-7, with 10 bases lining up with TRBD2. The V segment lost 5 bases and the J segment 6 bases; nucleotides outside the gene matches: 7. The V gene's germline CDR1 is SGHVS and CDR2 FNYEAQ. The CDR3 is made up of 14 amino acids. The CDR3 loop reads CASSQSGRVGEQYF. The CDR3 coding sequence is TGTGCCAGCAGCCAAAGCGGGAGGGTAGGCGAGCAGTACTTC.

The V gene is TRBV10-3, the J gene TRBJ1-1; D is possibly TRBD1 (6 bases). Trimming took 7 bases from V and 3 from J, leaving 12 bases between them. Germline assignment: CDR1 ENHRY and CDR2 SYGVKD. The CDR3 is made up of 13 amino acids. CDR3 bases: TGTGCCATCAAAAGGGGACACTACACTGAAGCTTTCTTT. Translating it yields CAIKRGHYTEAFF.